One and the same sample provided the 10 T cell receptor beta chains below, sequenced in a study of cytomegalovirus exposure and HLA in healthy donors. The PCR ran on 60 Vbeta and 13 Jbeta primers. Profiled with immunoSEQ multiplex PCR; TCRdb holds only in-frame clones, not every one. The sample has roughly 100,000 clones, around 75% seen once. Sequenced input: PBMCs. Source of these receptors: a middle-aged man in good health and CMV-seronegative.

There are a few counts of this clone. The rearrangement uses TRBV5-4 and TRBJ1-2; 7 bases are shared with TRBD1. This CDR3 has 14 amino acids. V gave up 1 base and J gave up 8 bases; unmatched junction bases: 8. The germline V gene encodes CDR1 SGHNT and CDR2 YYREEE (reference sequence). This CDR3 reads CASSLPDRAWGYTF. As DNA, the CDR3 is TGTGCCAGCAGCTTGCCTGACAGGGCTTGGGGCTACACCTTC.

The V call is TRBV5-6, the J call TRBJ2-5; D perhaps matches TRBD2 (5 bases). The V gene lost 0 bases and the J gene lost 4 bases, with 16 bases spanning the gap. Germline lookup yields CDR1 SGHDT and CDR2 YYEEEE. This CDR3 comprises 16 residues. CDR3 DNA sequence: TGTGCCAGCAGCTTGGAGGGAGCTGGCCTTCGAGAGACCCAGTACTTC. It specifies CASSLEGAGLRETQYF.

This clone has more than one count but fewer than ten. The chain is built from TRBV5-1 and TRBJ1-4; 10 bases are a match to TRBD1. CDR3 length: 15 residues. The germline gives CDR1 SGHRS, CDR2 YFSETQ. V was pared by 4 bases and J by 5 bases, with 5 bases of the junction left unmatched. The CDR3 protein is CASSARTGGNEKLFF. DNA for the CDR3: TGCGCCAGCAGCGCCCGGACAGGGGGGAATGAAAAACTGTTTTTT.

The table lists this clone with a few counts. The chain recombines TRBV7-9 with TRBJ1-1; D is unclear. The V end was cut by 2 bases, the J end by 7 bases, with 8 bases between. CDR1 and CDR2 (germline): SEHNR, FQNEAQ (reference sequence). CDR3 length: 12 residues. CDR3 bases: TGTGCCAGCAGCTTATCGGGAAATGAAGCTTTCTTT. Translation gives CASSLSGNEAFF. The full variable domain, completed using reference TRBV7-9 and TRBJ1-1, is DTGVSQNPRHKITKRGQNVTFRCDPISEHNRLYWYRQTLGQGPEFLTYFQNEAQLEKSRLLSDRFSAERPKGSFSTLEIQRTEQGDSAMYLCASSLSGNEAFFGQGTRLTVV.

This chain connects TRBV6-1 to TRBJ2-2, with TRBD2 identical over 13 bases. There are 15 residues in the CDR3. Germline V lookup: CDR1 MNHNS, CDR2 SASEGT. Trimming removed 5 bases from V and 7 bases from J; junction bases left unmatched: 4. CDR3 nucleotide sequence: TGTGCCAGCAGTAACAGACTAGCGGGGGGCGGGGAGCTGTTTTTT. Residues: CASSNRLAGGGELFF.

The gene calls are TRBV7-9 and TRBJ2-5; 8 bases agree with TRBD2. V dropped 5 bases and J dropped 2; count of bases not matched to a gene: 7. Per the germline V gene, CDR1 is SEHNR and CDR2 is FQNEAQ (reference sequence). The CDR3 has 15 residues. CDR3 loop: CASSPPIAGQETQYF. Here the CDR3 DNA reads TGTGCCAGCAGCCCCCCGATAGCGGGGCAAGAGACCCAGTACTTC.

The chain links TRBV19 to TRBJ2-3; 11 nucleotides align to TRBD1. The germline gives CDR1 LNHDA, CDR2 SQIVND (reference sequence). Germline trimming cut 6 bases from V and 3 bases from J; bases unmatched to any gene: 8. The CDR3 is 16 amino acids. The CDR3 spells CASRGQGAPQTDTQYF. The DNA of the CDR3 is TGTGCCAGTAGAGGACAGGGGGCGCCGCAAACAGATACGCAGTATTTT.

V gene TRBV5-1 combines with J gene TRBJ2-3; possibly TRBD1 for D (6 bases). The germline V gene encodes CDR1 SGHRS and CDR2 YFSETQ. V lost 6 bases to trimming and J lost 2 bases, with 13 bases between them. CDR3 size: 14 residues. CDR3 in amino acids: CASTETGYTDTQYF. The CDR3 region has the DNA TGCGCCAGCACCGAGACAGGCTACACAGATACGCAGTATTTT. Together with reference TRBV5-1 and TRBJ2-3, the CDR3 gives the full variable domain: KAGVTQTPRYLIKTRGQQVTLSCSPISGHRSVSWYQQTPGQGLQFLFEYFSETQRNKGNFPGRFSGRQFSNSRSEMNVSTLELGDSALYLCASTETGYTDTQYFGPGTRLTVL.

This chain links TRBV6-1 with TRBJ1-1, with D maybe TRBD1 (5 bases). This CDR3 spans 12 amino acids. V shed 11 bases and J shed 9 bases, with 19 bases lying between them. Germline CDR1 is MNHNS and CDR2 is SASEGT. The CDR3 DNA reads TGTGCCCTTCGGCGCGGTGCGGGGCAAGCTTTCTTT. It encodes CALRRGAGQAFF.

V gene TRBV19 combines with J gene TRBJ1-1, with a possible D match to TRBD1 (6 bases). The CDR3 is 16 residues long. V was clipped by 3 bases and J by 1 base, with 15 bases between them. Germline lookup yields CDR1 LNHDA and CDR2 SQIVND (reference sequence). The CDR3 protein is CASSINGGGGNTEAFF. The CDR3 DNA reads TGTGCCAGTAGTATTAACGGGGGGGGCGGGAACACTGAAGCTTTCTTT.